The clone carrying this T cell receptor (beta chain) was found a few times. This sample was included in a study of cytomegalovirus exposure and HLA in healthy donors. Study at large: The same platform was used for the 110 or so validation repertoires as for the 650 to 800 first-cohort repertoires, as reported in a later analysis.

The study drew the donors from its roughly 120-subject validation cohort, separate from the 666-subject first cohort. Clones were sequenced by immunoSEQ multiplex PCR, and TCRdb holds only the in-frame ones, with some missing. The sample holds around 75,000 clones, around four fifths seen once. The germline V gene has CDR1 LGHNA and CDR2 YSLEER. The CDR3 loop spans 16 amino acids. Trimming cost V 2 bases and J 7 bases; bases outside gene matches: 6. The sequence was obtained from a young man in good health and CMV-seronegative. The rearrangement uses TRBV4-3 and TRBJ2-1; 12 bases are shared with TRBD2. Sequencing was done on a sample of PBMCs. The CDR3 region has the DNA TGCGCCAGCAGCCAATTTCTAGCGGGGGGGCCGAATGAGCAGTTCTTC. Residues: CASSQFLAGGPNEQFF.